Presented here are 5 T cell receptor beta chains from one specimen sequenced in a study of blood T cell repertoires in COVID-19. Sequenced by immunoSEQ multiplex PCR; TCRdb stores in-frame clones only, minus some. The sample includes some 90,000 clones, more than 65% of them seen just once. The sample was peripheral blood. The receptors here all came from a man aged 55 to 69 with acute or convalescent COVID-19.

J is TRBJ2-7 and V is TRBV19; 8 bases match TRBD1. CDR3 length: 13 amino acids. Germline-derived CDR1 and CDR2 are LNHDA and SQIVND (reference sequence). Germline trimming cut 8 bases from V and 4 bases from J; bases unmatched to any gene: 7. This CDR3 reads CASGRTGMYEQYF. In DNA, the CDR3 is TGTGCCAGTGGGCGGACAGGGATGTACGAGCAGTACTTC.

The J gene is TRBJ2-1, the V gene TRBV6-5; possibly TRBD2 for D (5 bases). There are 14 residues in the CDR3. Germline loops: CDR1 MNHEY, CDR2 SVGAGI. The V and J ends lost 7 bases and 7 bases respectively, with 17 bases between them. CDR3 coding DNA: TGTGCCAGCACCGACGCCTCGGGGTATAATGAGCAGTTCTTC. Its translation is CASTDASGYNEQFF.

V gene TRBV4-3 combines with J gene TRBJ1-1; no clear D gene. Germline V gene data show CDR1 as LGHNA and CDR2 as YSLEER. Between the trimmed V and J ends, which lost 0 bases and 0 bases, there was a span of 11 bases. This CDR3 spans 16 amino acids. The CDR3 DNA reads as TGCGCCAGCAGCCAAGAGGCGGGGAAATTGAACACTGAAGCTTTCTTT. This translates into CASSQEAGKLNTEAFF.

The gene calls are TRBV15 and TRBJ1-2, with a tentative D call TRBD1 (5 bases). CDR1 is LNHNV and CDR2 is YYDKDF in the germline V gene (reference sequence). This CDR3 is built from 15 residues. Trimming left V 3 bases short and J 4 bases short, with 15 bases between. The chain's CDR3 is CATSRDQGNLYGYTF. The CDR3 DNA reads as TGTGCCACCAGCAGGGACCAGGGAAACCTCTATGGCTACACCTTC.

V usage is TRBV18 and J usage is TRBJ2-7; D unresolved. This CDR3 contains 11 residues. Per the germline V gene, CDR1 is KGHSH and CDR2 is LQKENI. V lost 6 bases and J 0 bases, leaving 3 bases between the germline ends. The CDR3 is CASSYSYEQYF. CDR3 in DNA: TGTGCCAGCTCCTACTCCTACGAGCAGTACTTC.